The T cell receptor beta chain described here comes from a study of CD8 T cell repertoires and HIV-1 epitope variants. The overall study: Controls were a CMV, EBV and flu pool, Ebola AY9, and no peptide. Enriched T cells were co-cultured with equal numbers of autologous T cell-negative antigen-presenting cells.

Trimming shortened V by 8 bases and J by 2 bases, and 13 bases separated the two germline ends. The CDR3 totals 14 residues. Germline V gene lookup returns CDR1 MDHEN and CDR2 SYDVKM. The data were produced by immunoSEQ multiplex PCR, yet TCRdb's version contains in-frame clones alone and is incomplete. The sample includes about 5,000 clones, 60% to 65% of them seen just once. Regarding this clone: Its antigen remains unknown.

The specimen sequenced was cultured CD8+ T cells derived from PBMCs. This chain joins TRBV28 and TRBJ2-1, with D maybe TRBD1 (6 bases). The TCR was taken from a male donor with HIV. Here the CDR3 reads CASLTGPTYNEQFF. The CDR3 nucleotides are TGTGCCAGCCTAACAGGGCCTACCTACAATGAGCAGTTCTTC.